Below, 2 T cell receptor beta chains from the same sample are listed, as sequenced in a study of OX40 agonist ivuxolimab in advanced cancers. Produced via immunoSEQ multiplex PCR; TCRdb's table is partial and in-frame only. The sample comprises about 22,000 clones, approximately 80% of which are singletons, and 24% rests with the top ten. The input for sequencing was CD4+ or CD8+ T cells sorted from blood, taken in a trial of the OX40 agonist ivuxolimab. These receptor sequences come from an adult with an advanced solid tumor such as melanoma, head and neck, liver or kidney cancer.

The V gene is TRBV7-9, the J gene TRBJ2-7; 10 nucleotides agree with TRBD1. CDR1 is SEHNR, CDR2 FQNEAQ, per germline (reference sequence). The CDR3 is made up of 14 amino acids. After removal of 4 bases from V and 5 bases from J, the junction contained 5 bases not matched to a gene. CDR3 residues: CASSSWTGGDEQYF. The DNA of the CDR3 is TGTGCCAGCAGCTCCTGGACAGGGGGAGACGAGCAGTACTTC.

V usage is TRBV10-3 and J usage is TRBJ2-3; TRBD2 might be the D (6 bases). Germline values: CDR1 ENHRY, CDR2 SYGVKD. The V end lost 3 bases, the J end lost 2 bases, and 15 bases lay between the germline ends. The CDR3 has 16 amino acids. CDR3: CAISDGAGRNTDTQYF. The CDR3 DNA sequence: TGTGCCATCAGTGACGGGGCGGGGCGGAACACAGATACGCAGTATTTT.